This T cell receptor (beta chain) was recovered during a study of CD8+CD57+ T cells in acquired aplastic anemia. The germline V gene encodes CDR1 LNHDA and CDR2 SQIVND (reference sequence). This CDR3 contains 17 residues. Germline trimming cut 3 bases from V and 2 bases from J; bases unmatched to any gene: 11. Researchers used genomic DNA as the template to profile TCR beta VDJ and CDR3. MiXCR, applied by TCRdb to the reads, yields one record per CDR3 protein. The data contain 150,000 to 200,000 distinct CDR3 sequences, 64% of them singletons. This receptor was obtained from a human donor with severe aplastic anemia or a healthy control (not recorded which). Sample: sorted CD4+, CD8+, or CD8+CD57+ T cells (not recorded which) from PBMCs. The chain combines TRBV19 with TRBJ2-3; 7 bases agree with TRBD2. The CDR3 loop reads CASSMRLAGVNTDTQYF. Written as DNA, the CDR3 is TGTGCCAGTAGTATGCGTCTGGCGGGGGTAAACACAGATACGCAGTATTTT.